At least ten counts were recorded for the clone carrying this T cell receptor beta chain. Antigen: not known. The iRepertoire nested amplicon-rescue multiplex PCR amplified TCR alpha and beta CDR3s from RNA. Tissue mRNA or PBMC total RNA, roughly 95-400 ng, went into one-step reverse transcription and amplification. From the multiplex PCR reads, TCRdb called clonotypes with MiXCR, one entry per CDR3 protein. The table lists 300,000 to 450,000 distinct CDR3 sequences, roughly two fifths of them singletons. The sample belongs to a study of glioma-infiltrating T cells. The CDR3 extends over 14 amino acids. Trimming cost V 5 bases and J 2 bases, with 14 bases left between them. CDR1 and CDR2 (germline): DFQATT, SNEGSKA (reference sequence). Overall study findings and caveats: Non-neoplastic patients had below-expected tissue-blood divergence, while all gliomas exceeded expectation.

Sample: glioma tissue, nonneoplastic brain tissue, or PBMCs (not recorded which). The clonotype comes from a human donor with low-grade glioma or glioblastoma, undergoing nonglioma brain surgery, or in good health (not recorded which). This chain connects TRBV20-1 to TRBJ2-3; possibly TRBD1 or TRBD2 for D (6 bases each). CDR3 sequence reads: CSAPVGGHTDTQYF. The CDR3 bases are TGCAGTGCTCCGGTCGGGGGCCACACAGATACGCAGTATTTT.